This section outlines one T cell receptor beta chain sequence together with its context. Its target is not known. Clones were sequenced by immunoSEQ multiplex PCR, and TCRdb holds only the in-frame ones, with some missing. The table lists fewer than 20,000 clones, roughly nine tenths of them singletons. These data originate in a study of T cells after posttransplantation cyclophosphamide. The study's findings and limits: Recipient CMV seropositivity and CMV reactivation strongly tracked TRB clonality. Tissue-infiltrating T cells from skin or gut overlapped little with blood T cells.

V was clipped by 7 bases and J by 0 bases, with 22 bases between them. In germline, CDR1 is SNHLY, CDR2 FYNNEI. The CDR3 extends over 18 amino acids. Cyclophosphamide on days +3 and +4 followed busulfan-fludarabine conditioning and a marrow graft. Sequenced here: CD4+ T cells sorted from blood, sampled after allogeneic stem cell transplant with posttransplant cyclophosphamide. This sequence joins TRBV2 and TRBJ1-5; no definite D call. The clonotype comes from a male patient between 60 and 69 years old who received an allogeneic stem cell transplant from a related donor and was CMV-positive. Some T cells may have originated in the graft donor. CDR3 sequence reads: CASTLRRWELHSNQPQHF. Written as DNA, the CDR3 is TGTGCCAGCACCCTGCGGCGGTGGGAGCTCCATAGCAATCAGCCCCAGCATTTT. Combining the CDR3 with reference TRBV2 and TRBJ1-5 gives the whole variable domain EPEVTQTPSHQVTQMGQEVILRCVPISNHLYFYWYRQILGQKVEFLVSFYNNEISEKSEIFDDQFSVERPDGSNFTLKIRSTKLEDSAMYFCASTLRRWELHSNQPQHFGDGTRLSIL.